This T cell receptor beta chain comes out of a study of early T cells in non-severe SARS-CoV-2 infection. Study at large: Sequencing used unsorted whole-blood bulk RNA, so chains lack pairing.

The V and J ends lost 5 bases and 1 base respectively, with 11 bases between them. Germline V gene sequence: CDR1 SEHNR, CDR2 FQNEAQ (reference sequence). There are 14 residues in the CDR3. Each cDNA molecule carried a unique molecular identifier. Using its own MiXCR run on the 5' RACE reads, TCRdb lists one record per CDR3 protein. The sample yields tens of thousands of distinct CDR3 sequences, 11% seen once. Findings and caveats of the study: VDJdb matching skewed toward anti-spike CD8 responses, missing private and CD4 specificities.

This clonotype was picked up many times. Its antigen is undetermined. The sample was whole blood. The V and J genes are TRBV7-9 and TRBJ1-1; D is unresolved. The TCR sequence derives from an adult who was a healthcare worker with PCR-confirmed SARS-CoV-2 infection or an uninfected control (not recorded which). The CDR3 region is CASSLPVGNTEAFF. CDR3 nucleotide sequence: TGTGCCAGCAGCCTTCCCGTGGGGAACACTGAAGCTTTCTTT.